Below are 24 T cell receptor beta chains sequenced from a single sample in a study of cytomegalovirus exposure and HLA in healthy donors (dated by TCRdb to 2016 to 2017). Receptor libraries were prepared by the immunoSEQ multiplex PCR assay. For the multiplex PCR, a mixture combining 60 forward primers for TCR Vbeta segments and 13 reverse primers for TCR Jbeta segments was used. Drawn from immuneACCESS, this table holds only the in-frame rearrangements with V and J called that TCRdb kept. Clones are partly lost; checked studies trace under half to an unresolved V gene and leave the rest unexplained. This sample is represented by about 54,000 clones; less than 85% of them were singletons. 3% of the sample comes from the top ten. Sequencing was performed on PBMCs. These receptors were obtained from a woman under 30 in good health and CMV-seronegative.

V usage is TRBV6-1 and J usage is TRBJ1-5; D is undetermined. Trimming took off 5 bases at V and 11 bases at J, with 16 bases between the two ends. This CDR3 has 13 residues. In germline, CDR1 is MNHNS, CDR2 SASEGT. The CDR3 sequence is CASSTDLLGSQHF. DNA of the CDR3: TGTGCCAGCAGTACAGATCTGCTTGGCTCCCAGCATTTT.

The chain has TRBV28 and TRBJ2-1, with 7 nucleotides matching TRBD2. CDR3 length: 16 residues. V lost 4 bases and J lost 7; bases outside the gene matches: 13. Looked up from germline, CDR1 is MDHEN and CDR2 is SYDVKM. CDR3 sequence: CASSSLWGRAGNEQFF. DNA of the CDR3: TGTGCCAGCAGTTCCCTCTGGGGGAGGGCCGGAAATGAGCAGTTCTTC.

The DNA of the CDR3 is TGTGCCAGCTCACCGGGGGGTACATCCTACGAGCAGTACTTC. Translated: CASSPGGTSYEQYF. The V call is TRBV18, the J call TRBJ2-7, with D possibly matching TRBD2 (6 bases). CDR3 size: 14 residues. V was pared by 3 bases and J by 1 base, with 10 bases between. Germline lookup yields CDR1 KGHSH and CDR2 LQKENI.

V usage is TRBV6-6 and J usage is TRBJ2-5; perhaps TRBD1 as D (6 bases). Matching the DNA end better, TRBJ2-7 makes the J call doubtful. Germline CDR1 MNHNY, CDR2 SVGAGI (reference sequence). The CDR3 extends over 15 amino acids. As DNA, the CDR3 is TGTGCCAGCACTCCAGAGGGACAACACATATACGAGCAGTACTTC. Its translation is CASTPEGQHIYEQYF.

The chain uses TRBV11-2 and TRBJ2-7, with 13 nucleotides matching TRBD2. V lost 6 bases to trimming and J lost 3 bases; unmatched junction nucleotides: 8. The CDR3 runs to 16 residues. Germline loops: CDR1 SGHAT, CDR2 FQNNGV. CDR3 protein: CASSSGTSGNLYEQYF. CDR3 coding DNA: TGTGCCAGCAGTTCCGGGACTAGCGGGAATCTCTACGAGCAGTACTTC.

This chain uses TRBV7-2 with TRBJ2-3, with 10 bases aligning to TRBD2. The CDR3 has 14 amino acids. In germline, CDR1 is SGHTA, CDR2 FQGNSA. Trimming cost V 5 bases and J 4 bases; bases outside gene matches: 3. CDR3 sequence (DNA): TGTGCCAGCAGCACCCTAGCGGGAGCAGATACGCAGTATTTT. Translated, it gives CASSTLAGADTQYF.

The chain is built from TRBV6-6 and TRBJ1-3, with 10 nucleotides matching TRBD1. Losses at the gene ends were 5 bases for V and 4 bases for J; bases not matched to a gene: 8. Per germline, CDR1 MNHNY and CDR2 SVGAGI (reference sequence). This CDR3 has 16 residues. CDR3 nucleotide sequence: TGTGCCAGCAGTAACGACAGGGGGCGCGAGGGAAACACCATATATTTT. Translating gives CASSNDRGREGNTIYF.

In its sample, this clone was seen once. The rearrangement uses TRBV4-2 and TRBJ2-2; 8 bases are shared with TRBD2. Per germline, CDR1 LGHNA and CDR2 YNFKEQ. The length of the CDR3 is 16 residues. With V trimmed by 1 base and J by 2 bases, 3 bases remained unmatched. The CDR3 protein is CASSQVSGENTGELFF. CDR3 DNA: TGTGCCAGCAGCCAAGTTAGCGGGGAAAACACCGGGGAGCTGTTTTTT.

The V call is TRBV18, the J call TRBJ1-4, with unresolved D. The V end lost 3 bases, the J end lost 6 bases, and 11 bases lay between the germline ends. Germline V lookup: CDR1 KGHSH, CDR2 LQKENI. This CDR3 has 14 amino acids. The CDR3, as DNA: TGTGCCAGCTCACCCTTAGGTGGAGATGAAAAACTGTTTTTT. Translated, it gives CASSPLGGDEKLFF.

The chain uses TRBV27 and TRBJ1-4, with 10 bases that match TRBD1. Trimming cost V 5 bases and J 11 bases; bases outside gene matches: 11. This CDR3 spans 15 amino acids. CDR1 is MNHEY and CDR2 is SMNVEV in the germline V gene (reference sequence). CDR3 bases: TGTGCCAGCAGTGCCTCGACAGGGGGCTTTGCGAAACTGTTTTTT. Residues: CASSASTGGFAKLFF.

V and J are TRBV19 and TRBJ2-1, with TRBD2 matching over 13 bases. CDR1 is LNHDA and CDR2 is SQIVND in the germline V gene (reference sequence). The CDR3 contains 16 residues. J gave up 10 bases and V 7 bases, and 13 bases lay outside the gene matches. CDR3 loop: CASTRFGTSGTGEQFF. As DNA, the CDR3 is TGTGCCAGTACCCGATTCGGGACTAGCGGGACTGGGGAGCAGTTCTTC.

The chain joins TRBV19 to TRBJ2-2; 7 positions match TRBD2. In germline, CDR1 is LNHDA, CDR2 SQIVND (reference sequence). V dropped 9 bases and J dropped 6; count of bases not matched to a gene: 22. CDR3 size: 18 residues. The CDR3 spells CARRIKPLRGSGAGELFF. The CDR3 DNA reads as TGTGCCAGAAGAATTAAGCCCCTTCGCGGGAGTGGCGCCGGGGAGCTGTTTTTT.

The rearrangement links TRBV18 to TRBJ1-1; D call uncertain. The CDR3 has 14 residues. The germline CDR1 and CDR2 sequences are KGHSH and LQKENI. Trimming stripped 8 bases from V and 2 bases from J, with 15 bases between. CDR3 in amino acids: CASRPGGLNTEAFF. The CDR3 DNA reads as TGTGCCAGCCGGCCTGGCGGCCTTAACACTGAAGCTTTCTTT.

This rearrangement joins TRBV11-2 to TRBJ2-1; D might be TRBD2 (5 bases). The CDR3 runs to 14 residues. The V end lost 1 base, the J end lost 9 bases, and 13 bases lay between the germline ends. The germline gives CDR1 SGHAT, CDR2 FQNNGV. CDR3 coding DNA: TGTGCCAGCAGCTTAGGAGGGTTAACCGGTGAGCAGTTCTTC. Translation gives CASSLGGLTGEQFF.

The J gene is TRBJ1-1, the V gene TRBV6-4, with TRBD1 matching 9 bases. V lost 0 bases, J lost 10 bases, and 9 bases stayed unmatched. Germline CDR1 MRHNA, CDR2 SNTAGT. The CDR3 has 15 amino acids. The CDR3 loop reads CASSDSQQGASVAFF. For the CDR3, the DNA is TGTGCCAGCAGTGACTCTCAACAGGGGGCAAGCGTAGCTTTCTTT.

The rearrangement links TRBV11-3 to TRBJ2-1, with D perhaps matching TRBD2 (6 bases). Germline V gene sequence: CDR1 SGHNT, CDR2 YENEEA. The V end lost 5 bases, the J end lost 0 bases, and 23 bases lay between the germline ends. There are 19 residues in the CDR3. The CDR3 DNA is TGTGCCAGCAGCGTTAGGGCGGGGATCGCCAATAGCTCCTACAATGAGCAGTTCTTC. This sequence encodes CASSVRAGIANSSYNEQFF.

The chain has TRBV9 and TRBJ2-7; maybe TRBD2 (7 bases). This CDR3 is built from 14 residues. Germline V lookup: CDR1 SGDLS, CDR2 YYNGEE. Trimming took off 0 bases at V and 5 bases at J, with 12 bases between the two ends. CDR3 protein: CASSVGGGRDEQYF. The DNA for the CDR3 is TGTGCCAGCAGCGTAGGAGGGGGGAGGGACGAGCAGTACTTC. Combining the CDR3 with reference TRBV9 and TRBJ2-7 gives the whole variable domain DSGVTQTPKHLITATGQRVTLRCSPRSGDLSVYWYQQSLDQGLQFLIQYYNGEERAKGNILERFSAQQFPDLHSELNLSSLELGDSALYFCASSVGGGRDEQYFGPGTRLTVT.

V usage is TRBV19 and J usage is TRBJ2-3; 8 bases are a match to TRBD1. Looked up from germline, CDR1 is LNHDA and CDR2 is SQIVND (reference sequence). V lost 3 bases and J lost 5; bases outside the gene matches: 4. The CDR3 is 14 residues long. CDR3 sequence reads: CASSMGTGEDTQYF. CDR3 in DNA: TGTGCCAGTAGTATGGGGACAGGTGAAGATACGCAGTATTTT.

The rearrangement uses TRBV4-1 and TRBJ1-1; TRBD1 might be the D (5 bases). Germline CDR1 MGHRA, CDR2 YSYEKL. Trimming took 2 bases from V and 0 from J, leaving 10 bases between them. The CDR3 loop spans 15 amino acids. The CDR3 sequence is CASSQSQAMNTEAFF. The CDR3 DNA reads TGCGCCAGCAGCCAATCACAGGCGATGAACACTGAAGCTTTCTTT.

The chain recombines TRBV29-1 with TRBJ2-1; tentative D call: TRBD2 (6 bases). This CDR3 has 14 residues. Trimming stripped 3 bases from V and 0 bases from J, with 9 bases between. The V gene's germline CDR1 is SQVTM and CDR2 ANQGSEA. CDR3 bases: TGCAGCGTTGACCGGGGGACCTCCTACAATGAGCAGTTCTTC. Translated, it gives CSVDRGTSYNEQFF.

The J gene is TRBJ1-1, the V gene TRBV9, with TRBD1 matching over 9 bases. CDR1 is SGDLS, CDR2 YYNGEE, per germline. The CDR3 is 18 residues long. The V segment lost 2 bases and the J segment 5 bases; nucleotides outside the gene matches: 16. The CDR3, as DNA: TGTGCCAGCAGCGTCTTAATCTCCCGGGACAGGGTAGAAACTGAAGCTTTCTTT. Amino acids: CASSVLISRDRVETEAFF.

The rearrangement uses TRBV28 and TRBJ1-3; D is unresolved. The V gene lost 5 bases and the J gene lost 4 bases, with 12 bases spanning the gap. This CDR3 has 14 residues. The germline V gene has CDR1 MDHEN and CDR2 SYDVKM. The CDR3 sequence is CASSPRVSGNTIYF. CDR3 sequence (DNA): TGTGCCAGCAGTCCGCGGGTCTCAGGAAACACCATATATTTT.

In its sample, this clone was seen a few times. The chain recombines TRBV5-6 with TRBJ2-3, with a weak D call TRBD1 (6 bases). Germline V gene lookup returns CDR1 SGHDT and CDR2 YYEEEE. Trimming took off 6 bases at V and 3 bases at J, with 23 bases between the two ends. This CDR3 region has 17 residues. DNA for the CDR3: TGTGCCAGCACCCCCCCCGGACCGGGACACCAAACAGATACGCAGTATTTT. Amino acid sequence: CASTPPGPGHQTDTQYF.

The chain joins TRBV29-1 to TRBJ2-3, with D tentatively TRBD1 (6 bases). Germline CDR1 SQVTM, CDR2 ANQGSEA. The CDR3 is 15 amino acids. V lost 3 bases to trimming and J lost 2 bases, with 15 bases between them. Written as DNA, the CDR3 is TGCAGCGTTGATGGTTTCCGGGACAACACAGATACGCAGTATTTT. Residues: CSVDGFRDNTDTQYF.